A selection of T cell receptor beta chains follows, all from one sample in a study of post-analysis software for immune sequencing data. TCRdb re-called the PCR reads through MiXCR, storing one row per CDR3 protein. The table lists hundreds of thousands of distinct CDR3 sequences, 55% to 60% of them singletons. The sequenced material came from blood. These receptor sequences come from a girl aged 2-10 years with multiple sclerosis. The CDR3 runs from the conserved cysteine through the conserved F or W. The order of the fields is V gene, CDR3 length, J gene, D gene, clone size, CDR3 DNA, CDR3 protein. A D gene is named only where the DNA matches it firmly. Size is stated for part of the rows, as once, few or many counts, or as a class when the clone is expanded.

v_call: TRBV20-1; cdr3_length: 14; j_call: TRBJ1-4; d_call: -; clone_size: -; cdr3_nt: TGCAGTGCTAGGCCCTGGGGGGTTCGGGAAAAACTGTTTTTT; cdr3_aa: CSARPWGVREKLFF
v_call: TRBV13; cdr3_length: 13; j_call: TRBJ2-2; d_call: -; clone_size: -; cdr3_nt: TGTGCCAGCAGCTCCAATCCGGCCGGGGAGCTGTTTTTT; cdr3_aa: CASSSNPAGELFF
v_call: TRBV29-1; cdr3_length: 17; j_call: TRBJ2-7; d_call: -; clone_size: few; cdr3_nt: TGCAGCGTTCTTGGTGACCCAGAGAGGGGGGAGTGGAACGAGCAGTACTTC; cdr3_aa: CSVLGDPERGEWNEQYF
v_call: TRBV27; cdr3_length: 14; j_call: TRBJ1-2; d_call: TRBD1; clone_size: -; cdr3_nt: TGTGCCAGCAGCCCCGGGACAGGCTTCTATGGCTACACCTTC; cdr3_aa: CASSPGTGFYGYTF
v_call: TRBV10-3; cdr3_length: 15; j_call: TRBJ2-1; d_call: TRBD2; clone_size: -; cdr3_nt: TGTGCCATCAGCAGAGGAGGAGCGGGAGAAAATGAGCAGTTCTTC; cdr3_aa: CAISRGGAGENEQFF
v_call: TRBV20-1; cdr3_length: 14; j_call: TRBJ2-1; d_call: -; clone_size: -; cdr3_nt: TGCAGTGCTCAGGGAGCGGCAGGGCGCAATGAGCAGTTCTTC; cdr3_aa: CSAQGAAGRNEQFF
v_call: TRBV5-1; cdr3_length: 15; j_call: TRBJ2-3; d_call: TRBD1; clone_size: few; cdr3_nt: TGCGCCAGCAGCCCGGGACAGGGGTCATCCGATACGCAGTATTTT; cdr3_aa: CASSPGQGSSDTQYF
v_call: TRBV20-1; cdr3_length: 12; j_call: TRBJ2-5; d_call: -; clone_size: -; cdr3_nt: TGCAGTGCTTTCGGACCACAAGAGACCCAGTACTTC; cdr3_aa: CSAFGPQETQYF
v_call: TRBV5-1; cdr3_length: 16; j_call: TRBJ2-3; d_call: -; clone_size: -; cdr3_nt: TGCGCCAGCAGCTTGGCCTCGGACTTCAGCACAGATACGCAGTATTTT; cdr3_aa: CASSLASDFSTDTQYF
v_call: TRBV4-1; cdr3_length: 14; j_call: TRBJ1-2; d_call: -; clone_size: -; cdr3_nt: TGCGCCAGCAGCCAAGTAATCCTGGACTATGGCTACACCTTC; cdr3_aa: CASSQVILDYGYTF
v_call: TRBV29-1; cdr3_length: 14; j_call: TRBJ2-5; d_call: -; clone_size: few; cdr3_nt: TGCAGCGTGTCATGGTTCTCCCTCCAAGAGACCCAGTACTTC; cdr3_aa: CSVSWFSLQETQYF
v_call: TRBV4-3; cdr3_length: 15; j_call: TRBJ2-3; d_call: -; clone_size: -; cdr3_nt: TGCGCCAGCAGCCAAGATATAAGGGTTTCAGATACGCAGTATTTT; cdr3_aa: CASSQDIRVSDTQYF
v_call: TRBV14; cdr3_length: 13; j_call: TRBJ2-7; d_call: -; clone_size: -; cdr3_nt: TGTGCCAGCAGCTCAATAGCAGGGTACGAGCAGTACTTC; cdr3_aa: CASSSIAGYEQYF
v_call: TRBV4-3; cdr3_length: 13; j_call: TRBJ1-1; d_call: -; clone_size: -; cdr3_nt: TGCGCCAGCAGCCAGGGCACCTCGGCTGAAGCTTTCTTT; cdr3_aa: CASSQGTSAEAFF
v_call: TRBV3-1; cdr3_length: 15; j_call: TRBJ2-7; d_call: -; clone_size: -; cdr3_nt: TGTGCCAGCAGCCCTAAAACTAGCTCCTACAATGAGCAGTACTTC; cdr3_aa: CASSPKTSSYNEQYF
v_call: TRBV5-1; cdr3_length: 15; j_call: TRBJ2-2; d_call: -; clone_size: -; cdr3_nt: TGCGCCAGCAGCACCCAGGGGGGGAACACCGGGGAGCTGTTTTTT; cdr3_aa: CASSTQGGNTGELFF
v_call: TRBV2; cdr3_length: 12; j_call: TRBJ2-5; d_call: TRBD1; clone_size: few; cdr3_nt: TGTGCCACCAGACAGGGGGCAGAGACCCAGTACTTC; cdr3_aa: CATRQGAETQYF
v_call: TRBV7-2; cdr3_length: 13; j_call: TRBJ1-2; d_call: TRBD1; clone_size: -; cdr3_nt: TGTGCCAGCAGCCGACAGGGTTTCTCTGGCTACACCTTC; cdr3_aa: CASSRQGFSGYTF
v_call: TRBV20-1; cdr3_length: 12; j_call: TRBJ2-1; d_call: -; clone_size: few; cdr3_nt: TGCAGTGCTAGCGGCAGGGGCCATGAGCAGTTCTTC; cdr3_aa: CSASGRGHEQFF
v_call: TRBV6-5; cdr3_length: 14; j_call: TRBJ2-1; d_call: -; clone_size: -; cdr3_nt: TGTGCCAGCAGCCCGGGACTCTACTACAATGAGCAGTTCTTC; cdr3_aa: CASSPGLYYNEQFF